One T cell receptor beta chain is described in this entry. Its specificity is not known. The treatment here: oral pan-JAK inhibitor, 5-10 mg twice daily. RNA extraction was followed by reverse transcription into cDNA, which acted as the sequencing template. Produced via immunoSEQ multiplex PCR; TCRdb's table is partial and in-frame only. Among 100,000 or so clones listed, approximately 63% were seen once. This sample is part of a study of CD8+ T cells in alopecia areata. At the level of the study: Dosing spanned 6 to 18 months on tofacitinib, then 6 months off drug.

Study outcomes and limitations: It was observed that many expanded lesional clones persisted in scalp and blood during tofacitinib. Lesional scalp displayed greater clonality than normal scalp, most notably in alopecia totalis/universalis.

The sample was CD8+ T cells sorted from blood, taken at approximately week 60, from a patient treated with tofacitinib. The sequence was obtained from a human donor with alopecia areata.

The chain's CDR3 is CASSVGNNEQFF. The CDR3 coding sequence is TGTGCCAGCAGCGTCGGGAACAATGAGCAGTTCTTC. The chain combines TRBV5-6 with TRBJ2-1, with a tentative D call TRBD2 (5 bases). V was cut by 4 bases and J by 5 bases, with 7 bases left in between. This CDR3 is built from 12 residues. From germline, CDR1 is SGHDT and CDR2 YYEEEE. Combining the CDR3 with reference TRBV5-6 and TRBJ2-1 gives the whole variable domain DAGVTQSPTHLIKTRGQQVTLRCSPKSGHDTVSWYQQALGQGPQFIFQYYEEEERQRGNFPDRFSGHQFPNYSSELNVNALLLGDSALYLCASSVGNNEQFFGPGTRLTVL.